The 9 T cell receptor beta chains presented below share a single source sample, sequenced in a study of Tregs in tolerant kidney transplant recipients. Assay: immunoSEQ multiplex PCR; the TCRdb copy retains only in-frame clones and omits some. The repertoire table contains 25,000 to 35,000 clones. The sample here was CD8+ T cells from blood, taken before the transplant. The receptors derive from a human donor who received a combined kidney and bone marrow transplant.

Remarks on this clone: The CDR3 extends 3 residues past the end of the read, so its final part is completed from the germline J gene. The V and J genes are TRBV20-1 and TRBJ1-4; 7 bases agree with TRBD1. CDR1 is DFQATT and CDR2 is SNEGSKA in the germline V gene (reference sequence). With 4 bases clipped from V and 4 bases from J, the junction kept 9 bases outside the gene matches. The CDR3 spans 15 residues. The CDR3 here is CSAIYRGQYNEKLFF. The part of the CDR3 DNA that was read is TGCAGTGCTATCTACAGGGGACAATATAATGAAAAA.

Notes on this clone: The read terminates 3 residues ahead of where the CDR3 ends, so the germline J gene completes it. This rearrangement joins TRBV7-2 to TRBJ1-3; 10 bases line up with TRBD1. CDR1 SGHTA and CDR2 FQGNSA come from the germline V gene. The CDR3 consists of 14 residues. The J segment lost 8 bases and the V segment lost 5 bases, leaving 6 bases of the junction unmatched. The sequenced CDR3 bases are TGTGCCAGCAGCCCCTGGGACAGGGGTGACACC. This sequence encodes CASSPWDRGDT. The entire CDR3 protein is CASSPWDRGDTIYF.

With regard to this clone: The CDR3 goes on 3 residues after the read ends, and that part is filled in from the germline J gene. The chain combines TRBV5-1 with TRBJ2-7; 9 bases are a match to TRBD1. Germline trimming cut 2 bases from V and 6 bases from J; bases unmatched to any gene: 3. Germline CDR1 SGHRS, CDR2 YFSETQ. The CDR3 is 13 residues long. This CDR3 reads CASSLGTGSEQYF. The CDR3 DNA, read in part, is TGCGCCAGCAGCTTAGGGACAGGGTCCGAG.

Remarks on this clone: The CDR3 end falls 3 residues outside the read, so it is completed with the germline J gene. V and J are TRBV5-1 and TRBJ2-7, with a possible D match to TRBD2 (6 bases). Per germline, CDR1 SGHRS and CDR2 YFSETQ. V lost 7 bases and J lost 0, with 20 bases in between. The CDR3 contains 16 residues. The DNA read from the CDR3 is TGCGCCAGCGGAATCAATGGGGGGTCTTACTCCTACGAG. This sequence encodes CASGINGGSYSYE. Given in full, the CDR3 is CASGINGGSYSYEQYF.

With regard to this clone: The CDR3 end falls 3 residues outside the read, so it is completed with the germline J gene. The chain carries TRBV5-1 and TRBJ2-1; D not certain. Germline V lookup: CDR1 SGHRS, CDR2 YFSETQ. V lost 4 bases to trimming and J lost 2 bases, with 7 bases between them. The CDR3 totals 13 residues. The CDR3 bases that were read are TGCGCCAGCAGCCCTCGTCCCTACAATGAG. Amino acids: CASSPRPYNE. The full CDR3 sequence reads CASSPRPYNEQFF.

To note about this clone: The read halts 3 residues ahead of the CDR3 end, with the missing end drawn from the germline J gene. The chain combines TRBV19 with TRBJ2-1, with 11 bases matching TRBD1. Per the germline V gene, CDR1 is LNHDA and CDR2 is SQIVND (reference sequence). The CDR3 extends over 18 amino acids. With 7 bases clipped from V and 4 bases from J, the junction kept 15 bases outside the gene matches. This CDR3 is CASTPNQFRDRGYNEQFF. CDR3 DNA, as far as it was read: TGTGCCAGTACCCCCAATCAATTCCGGGACAGGGGGTACAATGAG.

Of note for this clone: The read ends 3 residues shy of where the CDR3 ends; the end is completed using the germline J gene. The chain joins TRBV7-9 to TRBJ2-1; D might be TRBD2 (6 bases). The CDR3 spans 15 residues. The ends were cut back, 6 bases at V and 2 bases at J, with 14 bases in the middle. Germline V gene data show CDR1 as SEHNR and CDR2 as FQNEAQ (reference sequence). Incomplete CDR3 DNA: TGTGCCAGCAGTGGCCGGGACTTCCCCTACAATGAG. Its protein product is CASSGRDFPYNE. The entire CDR3 reads CASSGRDFPYNEQFF.

Incomplete CDR3 DNA: TGCGCCAGCAGCTTGGCCGAGGGGCCCACAGAGACC. It yields the protein CASSLAEGPTET. The whole CDR3 sequence reads CASSLAEGPTETQYF. This rearrangement joins TRBV5-1 to TRBJ2-5, with D tentatively TRBD1 or TRBD2 (5 bases each). The read is 3 residues too short to cover the CDR3 end, so that end is filled in from the germline J gene. The CDR3 has 15 residues. V dropped 0 bases and J dropped 4 bases, with 13 bases sitting between them. CDR1 and CDR2 (germline): SGHRS, YFSETQ.

Comment on this clone: The CDR3 goes on 3 residues after the read ends, and that part is filled in from the germline J gene. The rearrangement uses TRBV6-1 and TRBJ2-3; 7 positions match TRBD1. Per germline, CDR1 MNHNS and CDR2 SASEGT. The CDR3 has 15 amino acids. V shed 4 bases, J shed 2 bases, and the junction held 6 bases outside the gene matches. Incomplete CDR3 DNA: TGTGCCAGCAGTGGGTGGACAGGCTACACAGATACG. Translating gives CASSGWTGYTDT. The CDR3 as a whole reads CASSGWTGYTDTQYF.